This TCR beta chain was captured by sequencing in a study of vaccination and CD4 T cells after COVID-19. Overall study results and limits: SARS-CoV-2-reactive clonotypes showed a nonsignificant median rise from about 22 to 38.

Remarks on this clonotype: Its antigen remains unidentified.

The time point denotes: late sampling 161 to 241 days after vaccination in three convalescent patients. Treatment: roughly nine-day PBMC culture with coronavirus spike peptide pools or control peptides (ViraFEST assay). Sequencing of the DNA from cultured CD4+ T cells was carried out with the Oncomine TCR Beta short-read assay. TCRdb ran MiXCR on the PCR reads and lists one entry per CDR3 protein. The profile shows 25,000 to 30,000 distinct CDR3 sequences, 36% of them singletons. Trimming stripped 5 bases from V and 5 bases from J, with 21 bases between. The length of the CDR3 is 16 residues. In germline, CDR1 is LNHNV, CDR2 YYDKDF (reference sequence).

The chain links TRBV15 to TRBJ2-5; tentative D call: TRBD2 (9 bases). The specimen was CD4+ T cells from blood, cultured in vitro, collected about 7 months after SARS-CoV-2 vaccination. The clonotype originates from a human donor who had recovered from COVID-19. For the CDR3, the DNA is TGTGCCACCAGCCGCGGGACTAGCAGGGGGCACGAGACCCAGTACTTC. This codes for CATSRGTSRGHETQYF. Full variable domain (remainder filled in from reference TRBV15 and TRBJ2-5): DAMVIQNPRYQVTQFGKPVTLSCSQTLNHNVMYWYQQKSSQAPKLLFHYYDKDFNNEADTPDNFQSRRPNTSFCFLDIRSPGLGDTAMYLCATSRGTSRGHETQYFGPGTRLLVL.